This is a list of T cell receptor beta chains from one sample in a study of T cell responses to AZD1222 COVID-19 vaccine. Produced via immunoSEQ multiplex PCR; TCRdb's table is partial and in-frame only. The data show about 85,000 clones, 80% to 90% seen once. The sample consisted of peripheral blood, taken on day 0 of AZD1222 vaccination. Receptors were obtained from an adult in good health. Both conserved end residues are part of each CDR3. Fields, in order: D gene, J gene, clone size, V gene, CDR3 DNA, CDR3 protein. A D gene is named only where the DNA matches it firmly. The size of a clone is reported for some rows only, either as once, few or many, or as a class for expanded clones.

d_gene: NA; j_gene: TRBJ2-7; abundance: NA; v_gene: TRBV5-1; CDR3nt: TGCGCCAGCAGCGACCAGGGTGTTAATTCCCACGAGCAGTACTTC; CDR3aa: CASSDQGVNSHEQYF
d_gene: NA; j_gene: TRBJ2-1; abundance: few; v_gene: TRBV6-2/TRBV6-3; CDR3nt: TGTGCCAGCAGTACAGGGACCGGGCAGTTCTTC; CDR3aa: CASSTGTGQFF
d_gene: NA; j_gene: TRBJ2-3; abundance: NA; v_gene: TRBV19; CDR3nt: TGTGCCAGTAGTCCTACTGGGACCTCAGATACGCAGTATTTT; CDR3aa: CASSPTGTSDTQYF
d_gene: TRBD2; j_gene: TRBJ2-7; abundance: few; v_gene: TRBV20-1; CDR3nt: TGCAGTGCTAGTATTCCCGGGGGGTACGAGCAGTACTTC; CDR3aa: CSASIPGGYEQYF
d_gene: NA; j_gene: TRBJ2-5; abundance: NA; v_gene: TRBV5-1; CDR3nt: TGCGCCAGCACAGGGGAAGAGACCCAGTACTTC; CDR3aa: CASTGEETQYF
d_gene: NA; j_gene: TRBJ2-7; abundance: NA; v_gene: TRBV6-2/TRBV6-3; CDR3nt: TGTGCCAGCAGTTACGGGGGTTCTCGCGGGGGCAACTCCTACGAGCAGTACTTC; CDR3aa: CASSYGGSRGGNSYEQYF
d_gene: NA; j_gene: TRBJ1-5; abundance: NA; v_gene: TRBV18; CDR3nt: TGTGCCAGCTCACCAGCCGGACAGTCCTATAGCAATCAGCCCCAGCATTTT; CDR3aa: CASSPAGQSYSNQPQHF
d_gene: NA; j_gene: TRBJ1-4; abundance: NA; v_gene: TRBV5-1; CDR3nt: TGCGCCAGCAGTACAGGGCCTAATGAAAAACTGTTTTTT; CDR3aa: CASSTGPNEKLFF
d_gene: NA; j_gene: TRBJ1-1; abundance: NA; v_gene: TRBV29-1; CDR3nt: TGCAGCGTTGTGGTGAACACTGAAGCTTTCTTT; CDR3aa: CSVVVNTEAFF
d_gene: NA; j_gene: TRBJ2-7; abundance: NA; v_gene: TRBV6-5; CDR3nt: TGTGCCAGCAGGGAGTTCGGGGAGCAGTACTTC; CDR3aa: CASREFGEQYF
d_gene: NA; j_gene: TRBJ1-4; abundance: NA; v_gene: TRBV18; CDR3nt: TGTGCCAGCTCACCACTTATCGACATCAATGAAAAACTGTTTTTT; CDR3aa: CASSPLIDINEKLFF